The entry below describes one TCR beta chain. These data belong to a study of blood T cell repertoires in COVID-19. As for the study in general: The origin of the acute and convalescent COVID-19 samples was the United States, Italy and Spain. PBMCs, B-cell-depleted T cells, or T cells were the source of the cDNA or gDNA that made up the material.

Original processing methods: The assay estimated nucleated cells by amplifying reference gene primers. Here immunoSEQ multiplex PCR was the method, and the copy in TCRdb shows in-frame clones only, minus some. The V and J calls and clone size come from that table; D and trimming were worked out from the DNA. The data hold 130,000 or so clones, with approximately 84% observed a single time. The origin of this receptor is a man aged 60 to 75 with acute or convalescent COVID-19. Sequencing used peripheral blood.

CDR3 nucleotides: TGTGCCAGCACCCCACAGGCGCGAAACACCATATATTTT. Translated: CASTPQARNTIYF. J is TRBJ1-3 and V is TRBV6-6, with D perhaps matching TRBD1 (5 bases). V lost 7 bases, J lost 5 bases, and 12 bases lay in between. Germline lookup yields CDR1 MNHNY and CDR2 SVGAGI (reference sequence). The CDR3 spans 13 residues.